Below, 30 T cell receptor beta chains from the same sample are listed, as sequenced in a study of blood T cell repertoires in COVID-19. Sequencing was performed with immunoSEQ multiplex PCR; in TCRdb, only in-frame clones are kept and a portion is missing. The profile shows hundreds of thousands of clones, 85% to 90% of them singletons. Sequenced sample: PBMCs or T cells enriched from blood (not recorded which). These receptors originate from a man aged 25 to 40 who had recovered from COVID-19.

This chain connects TRBV10-3 to TRBJ2-7, with 10 bases identical to TRBD2. In germline, CDR1 is ENHRY, CDR2 SYGVKD. Losses at the gene ends were 7 bases for V and 4 bases for J; bases not matched to a gene: 19. The CDR3 loop spans 18 amino acids. The CDR3: CAINDPIRGSGRAYEQYF. In nucleotides, the CDR3 is TGTGCCATCAACGACCCCATCCGGGGAAGCGGGAGGGCGTACGAGCAGTACTTC.

The CDR3 DNA follows: TGTGCCAGCAGCTTAGGACTAGCGGGGTCCGAGCAGTACTTC. It codes for CASSLGLAGSEQYF. This chain uses TRBV11-3 with TRBJ2-7; 11 nucleotides align to TRBD2. This CDR3 comprises 14 residues. J gave up 6 bases and V 1 base, and 2 bases lay outside the gene matches. CDR1 is SGHNT, CDR2 YENEEA, per germline.

The chain joins TRBV3-1 (or the pseudogene TRBV3-2) to TRBJ1-6, with D possibly matching TRBD1 (6 bases). The CDR3 spans 14 residues. From germline, CDR1 is LGHDT and CDR2 YNNKEL (reference sequence). The ends were cut back, 4 bases at V and 6 bases at J, with 10 bases in the middle. CDR3 loop: CASSPGEGNSPLHF. In nucleotides, the CDR3 is TGTGCCAGCAGCCCAGGGGAGGGTAATTCACCCCTCCACTTT.

The chain is built from TRBV5-1 and TRBJ2-3; possibly TRBD2 for D (6 bases). V was pared by 4 bases and J by 6 bases, with 15 bases between. There are 14 residues in the CDR3. Germline CDR1 reads SGHRS; CDR2 reads YFSETQ. CDR3 sequence reads: CASSQTSILDTQYF. The CDR3 bases are TGCGCCAGCAGCCAAACTAGCATTCTTGATACGCAGTATTTT.

The chain uses TRBV4-3 and TRBJ2-7; D ambiguous. Trimming stripped 0 bases from V and 1 base from J, with 7 bases between. This CDR3 contains 14 residues. CDR1 and CDR2 from the germline V gene are LGHNA and YSLEER. The CDR3 here is CASSQDARSYEQYF. The CDR3 nucleotides are TGCGCCAGCAGCCAAGACGCCAGGTCCTACGAGCAGTACTTC.

The rearrangement joins TRBV2 to TRBJ2-1, with D hard to call. Germline CDR1 SNHLY, CDR2 FYNNEI. This CDR3 is built from 9 residues. Trimming stripped 7 bases from V and 8 bases from J, with 3 bases between. The CDR3 bases are TGTGCCAGCACGGATGAGCAGTTCTTC. This codes for CASTDEQFF.

The chain combines TRBV27 with TRBJ2-7; 7 bases are a match to TRBD1. The CDR3 length is 13 residues. V lost 6 bases, J lost 3 bases, and 5 bases stayed unmatched. Germline-derived CDR1 and CDR2 are MNHEY and SMNVEV (reference sequence). The CDR3 is CASRRTGVYEQYF. In DNA form, the CDR3 reads TGTGCCAGCAGACGGACAGGAGTCTACGAGCAGTACTTC.

The rearrangement joins TRBV11-3 to TRBJ2-3; possibly TRBD2 for D (6 bases). Germline V CDR1 and CDR2: SGHNT, YENEEA. The CDR3 extends over 18 amino acids. V dropped 3 bases and J dropped 0 bases, with 19 bases sitting between them. The chain's CDR3 is CASSFSLLGAGSTDTQYF. In nucleotides, the CDR3 is TGTGCCAGCAGCTTCTCCCTCCTAGGGGCGGGGAGCACAGATACGCAGTATTTT.

CDR3 nucleotide sequence: TGTGCCAGCAGTCCCGGGACAGGGGGTAATTCACCCCTCCACTTT. Its protein product is CASSPGTGGNSPLHF. This sequence joins TRBV27 and TRBJ1-6, with 11 bases aligning to TRBD1. Germline V gives CDR1 MNHEY, CDR2 SMNVEV (reference sequence). This CDR3 is built from 15 residues. Unmatched junction bases numbered 3, after V lost 5 bases and J lost 6 bases.

This rearrangement joins TRBV28 to TRBJ1-1; 7 bases map to TRBD1. V shed 2 bases, J shed 4 bases, and the junction held 4 bases outside the gene matches. This CDR3 has 14 amino acids. The germline V gene encodes CDR1 MDHEN and CDR2 SYDVKM. Written as DNA, the CDR3 is TGTGCCAGCAGTTTACCAGGGGGAGTCACTGAAGCTTTCTTT. The encoded protein is CASSLPGGVTEAFF.

The chain employs TRBV7-6 and TRBJ1-4, with 7 bases lining up with TRBD1. V was clipped by 2 bases and J by 0 bases; unmatched bases: 6. The CDR3 has 17 residues. CDR1 is SGHVS and CDR2 is FNYEAQ in the germline V gene. In nucleotides, the CDR3 is TGTGCCAGCAGCTTACTGACAGGGATAGCAACTAATGAAAAACTGTTTTTT. Residues: CASSLLTGIATNEKLFF.

The chain combines TRBV7-2 with TRBJ2-3; 8 bases are a match to TRBD1. The CDR3 totals 14 residues. Looked up from germline, CDR1 is SGHTA and CDR2 is FQGNSA. The V segment lost 5 bases and the J segment 5 bases; nucleotides outside the gene matches: 6. The CDR3: CASSLDRAQDTQYF. As DNA, the CDR3 is TGTGCCAGCAGCCTGGACAGGGCGCAAGATACGCAGTATTTT.

This chain's CDR3 is CASTGQVDSYEQYF. CDR3 coding DNA: TGTGCCAGCACGGGACAGGTGGACTCCTACGAGCAGTACTTC. This chain uses TRBV2 with TRBJ2-7; 8 nucleotides match TRBD1. Unmatched junction bases numbered 5, after V lost 7 bases and J lost 0 bases. Germline V gives CDR1 SNHLY, CDR2 FYNNEI. The CDR3 sequence is 14 residues long.

This sequence joins TRBV27 and TRBJ2-1, with TRBD2 identical over 9 bases. J was trimmed by 2 bases and V by 7 bases; bases with no gene match: 9. Germline V gene sequence: CDR1 MNHEY, CDR2 SMNVEV (reference sequence). The CDR3 spans 16 residues. This chain's CDR3 is CASKSPLAGPYNEQFF. The CDR3 DNA reads as TGTGCCAGCAAATCCCCTCTAGCGGGGCCCTACAATGAGCAGTTCTTC.

The chain is built from TRBV25-1 and TRBJ2-5; D perhaps matches TRBD1 (7 bases). This CDR3 comprises 14 residues. Germline-derived CDR1 and CDR2 are MGHDK and SYGVNS. The V and J ends lost 7 bases and 2 bases respectively, with 14 bases between them. The CDR3, as DNA: TGTGCCAGCACCAGATCAGGGGGGCAAGAGACCCAGTACTTC. Protein sequence: CASTRSGGQETQYF.

The V and J genes are TRBV3-1 (or the pseudogene TRBV3-2) and TRBJ2-7, with D possibly matching TRBD1 (6 bases). CDR3 length: 16 residues. V lost 4 bases and J lost 1, with 17 bases in between. Germline CDR1 is LGHDT and CDR2 is YNNKEL (reference sequence). CDR3 region: CASSPAPTGFSYEQYF. The CDR3 nucleotides are TGTGCCAGCAGCCCCGCCCCGACAGGTTTTTCCTACGAGCAGTACTTC.

The gene calls are TRBV5-6 and TRBJ1-1, with TRBD1 matching 9 bases. The CDR3 spans 15 residues. Looked up from germline, CDR1 is SGHDT and CDR2 is YYEEEE. The V segment lost 4 bases and the J segment 4 bases; nucleotides outside the gene matches: 8. This CDR3 reads CASSRDTGGTTEAFF. Written as DNA, the CDR3 is TGTGCCAGCAGCCGTGATACAGGGGGCACCACTGAAGCTTTCTTT.

The chain uses TRBV11-2 and TRBJ2-5; D perhaps matches TRBD2 (6 bases). The CDR3 contains 16 residues. Germline loops: CDR1 SGHAT, CDR2 FQNNGV. V lost 1 base and J 1 base, leaving 13 bases between the germline ends. This CDR3 is CASSLGTGELQETQYF. The CDR3 DNA sequence: TGTGCCAGCAGCTTAGGTACGGGGGAACTCCAAGAGACCCAGTACTTC.

The V call is TRBV14, the J call TRBJ1-1; D is ambiguous. In germline, CDR1 is SGHDN, CDR2 FVKESK. This CDR3 is 12 amino acids long. Trimming cost V 1 base and J 5 bases, with 5 bases left between them. CDR3 bases: TGTGCCAGCAGCCAAGCAATGACTGAAGCTTTCTTT. Translating gives CASSQAMTEAFF.

This clone was detected once. The chain combines TRBV20-1 with TRBJ2-1; 9 positions match TRBD2. The CDR3 is 15 amino acids. The germline CDR1 and CDR2 sequences are DFQATT and SNEGSKA (reference sequence). V gave up 3 bases and J gave up 2 bases; unmatched junction bases: 5. The CDR3 sequence is CSASVLAGPYNEQFF. The CDR3 DNA sequence: TGCAGTGCTAGTGTCCTAGCGGGACCCTACAATGAGCAGTTCTTC.

The rearrangement links TRBV4-1 to TRBJ1-1; D is perhaps TRBD1 (5 bases). The V end was cut by 0 bases, the J end by 5 bases, with 7 bases between. CDR1 and CDR2 (germline): MGHRA, YSYEKL. The CDR3 length is 13 residues. CDR3 residues: CASSQDQGTEAFF. Here the CDR3 DNA reads TGCGCCAGCAGCCAAGACCAGGGAACTGAAGCTTTCTTT.

This chain joins TRBV6-5 and TRBJ2-1; 9 nucleotides match TRBD1. J lost 7 bases, V lost 0 bases, and 7 bases had no gene match. The CDR3 runs to 16 residues. Germline values: CDR1 MNHEY, CDR2 SVGAGI. In DNA form, the CDR3 reads TGTGCCAGCAGTTACTCAAGAGGACAGGGGTTAAATGAGCAGTTCTTC. Its translation: CASSYSRGQGLNEQFF.

The genes are TRBV5-1 and TRBJ2-5; D may be TRBD1 (6 bases). Looked up from germline, CDR1 is SGHRS and CDR2 is YFSETQ. The CDR3 length is 16 residues. The V end lost 4 bases, the J end lost 1 base, and 17 bases lay between the germline ends. The CDR3 region is CASSQGQQIIQETQYF. The CDR3 DNA is TGCGCCAGCAGCCAGGGACAACAGATAATCCAAGAGACCCAGTACTTC.

This chain uses TRBV6-5 with TRBJ1-1; no clear D. The germline V gene encodes CDR1 MNHEY and CDR2 SVGAGI. V lost 2 bases and J lost 2, with 15 bases in between. The CDR3 has 16 amino acids. As DNA, the CDR3 is TGTGCCAGCAGTTACACGAGGTCAGAAAGAAACACTGAAGCTTTCTTT. Translated, it gives CASSYTRSERNTEAFF.

The V and J genes are TRBV7-2 and TRBJ1-1, with D unclear. CDR1 is SGHTA and CDR2 is FQGNSA in the germline V gene. The V end was cut by 5 bases, the J end by 0 bases, with 7 bases between. The CDR3 extends over 13 amino acids. The CDR3 DNA sequence: TGTGCCAGCAGCCCCCTAATGAACACTGAAGCTTTCTTT. It encodes CASSPLMNTEAFF.

The sample holds a few counts of this clone. The gene calls are TRBV4-3 and TRBJ1-2, with 7 bases aligning to TRBD1. The CDR3 loop spans 13 amino acids. Trimming at V came to 5 bases and at J to 5 bases, leaving 5 bases not matched to a gene. The germline CDR1 and CDR2 sequences are LGHNA and YSLEER. The chain's CDR3 is CASSRDRAYGYTF. The CDR3 DNA reads TGCGCCAGCAGCAGAGACAGGGCTTATGGCTACACCTTC.

The rearrangement joins TRBV28 to TRBJ1-2; 8 bases line up with TRBD1. Germline-derived CDR1 and CDR2 are MDHEN and SYDVKM. This CDR3 contains 13 residues. V shed 8 bases and J 2 bases; nucleotides not matched to a gene: 4. The DNA for the CDR3 is TGTGCCAGCTCGCACAGGGGGAACTATGGCTACACCTTC. Encoded protein: CASSHRGNYGYTF.

This chain joins TRBV5-1 and TRBJ1-6; weak D call: TRBD1 (5 bases). Trimming stripped 5 bases from V and 7 bases from J, with 10 bases between. Germline values: CDR1 SGHRS, CDR2 YFSETQ. The CDR3 extends over 13 amino acids. CDR3 in DNA: TGCGCCAGCAGGACAGAAGGAAATTCACCCCTCCACTTT. It translates to CASRTEGNSPLHF.

V is TRBV27 and J is TRBJ1-6, with D unclear. Germline CDR1 is MNHEY and CDR2 is SMNVEV (reference sequence). The CDR3 totals 13 residues. V dropped 7 bases and J dropped 4 bases, with 8 bases sitting between them. CDR3 in amino acids: CASMADYNSPLHF. The CDR3, as DNA: TGTGCCAGCATGGCAGATTATAATTCACCCCTCCACTTT.

The V call is TRBV3-1 (or the pseudogene TRBV3-2), the J call TRBJ1-1, with D tentatively TRBD1 (6 bases). This CDR3 has 15 amino acids. In germline, CDR1 is LGHDT, CDR2 YNNKEL (reference sequence). Trimming shortened V by 4 bases and J by 7 bases, and 19 bases separated the two germline ends. Here the CDR3 reads CASSRSWTATNEAFF. The CDR3 bases are TGTGCCAGCAGCCGCAGTTGGACAGCGACTAATGAAGCTTTCTTT.